The following is a T cell receptor (beta chain) sequence with its context. The data stem from a study of blood T cell repertoires in COVID-19. Overall study: From the United States, Italy and Spain came samples of acute and convalescent COVID-19. Nucleic acid was either cDNA or gDNA, and it came from T cells, B-cell-depleted T cells, or PBMCs.

The germline V gene encodes CDR1 MNHEY and CDR2 SVGEGT. CDR3 size: 14 residues. The ends were cut back, 0 bases at V and 4 bases at J, with 7 bases in the middle. Original analysis: Reference gene primer amplification gave nucleated cell count estimates. Using immunoSEQ multiplex PCR, the repertoire was profiled, and TCRdb retains in-frame clones only, with some absent. That table gives V, J and clone size, and the DNA gave D and trimming. Among about 80,000 clones listed, about 90% were seen once. The rearrangement uses TRBV6-2 or TRBV6-3 and TRBJ1-5; D unclear. This TCR derives from a woman over 75 with active or convalescent COVID-19. Sequenced sample: peripheral blood. DNA of the CDR3: TGTGCCAGCAGTTACTCGAGGGTAAATCAGCCCCAGCATTTT. It translates to CASSYSRVNQPQHF.